The text below deals with one T cell receptor beta chain. The antigen is unknown. This sample stems from a study of cytomegalovirus exposure and HLA in healthy donors. The study ran its PCR with 60 Vbeta and 13 Jbeta primers. Sequencing used immunoSEQ multiplex PCR; TCRdb keeps in-frame clones, though not all of them. The sample lists fewer than 80,000 clones; 79% were seen once. Germline V gives CDR1 MNHEY, CDR2 SMNVEV (reference sequence). Trimming removed 8 bases from V and 8 bases from J; junction bases left unmatched: 7. The CDR3 is 13 residues long. The study's findings and limits: CMV antigen specificity was confirmed in vitro for three CMV-associated chains.

This rearrangement joins TRBV27 to TRBJ1-2, with 11 bases aligning to TRBD1. The clonotype originates from a man aged 25-45 years in good health and CMV-seronegative. Sequenced material: PBMCs. The CDR3 protein is CASSARTGGGYTF. In DNA form, the CDR3 reads TGTGCCAGCTCTGCCCGGACAGGGGGCGGCTACACCTTC.